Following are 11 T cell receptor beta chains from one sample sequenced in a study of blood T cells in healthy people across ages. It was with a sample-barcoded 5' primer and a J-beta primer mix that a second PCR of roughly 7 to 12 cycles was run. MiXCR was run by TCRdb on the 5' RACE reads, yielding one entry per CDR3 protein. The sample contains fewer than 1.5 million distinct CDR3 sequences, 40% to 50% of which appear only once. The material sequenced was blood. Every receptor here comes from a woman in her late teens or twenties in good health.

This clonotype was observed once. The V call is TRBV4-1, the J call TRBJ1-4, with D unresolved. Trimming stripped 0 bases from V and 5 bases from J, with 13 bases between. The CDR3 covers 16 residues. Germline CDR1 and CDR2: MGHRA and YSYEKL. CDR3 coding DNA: TGCGCCAGCAGCCAAGACGCCCCGAATTTAAATGAAAAACTGTTTTTT. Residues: CASSQDAPNLNEKLFF.

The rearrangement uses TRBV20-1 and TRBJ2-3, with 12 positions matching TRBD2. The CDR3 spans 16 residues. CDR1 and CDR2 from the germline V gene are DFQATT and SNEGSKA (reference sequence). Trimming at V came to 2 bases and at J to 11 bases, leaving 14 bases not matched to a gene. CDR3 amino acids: CSARNTSGGITEMQYF. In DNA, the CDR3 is TGCAGTGCTAGAAACACTAGCGGGGGGATCACAGAGATGCAGTATTTT.

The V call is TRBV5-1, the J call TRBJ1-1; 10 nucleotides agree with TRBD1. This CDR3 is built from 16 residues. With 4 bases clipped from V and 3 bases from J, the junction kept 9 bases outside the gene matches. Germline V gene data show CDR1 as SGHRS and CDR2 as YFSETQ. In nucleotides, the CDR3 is TGCGCCAGCAGCCGGACAGGGGGTAGACTGGACACTGAAGCTTTCTTT. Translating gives CASSRTGGRLDTEAFF.

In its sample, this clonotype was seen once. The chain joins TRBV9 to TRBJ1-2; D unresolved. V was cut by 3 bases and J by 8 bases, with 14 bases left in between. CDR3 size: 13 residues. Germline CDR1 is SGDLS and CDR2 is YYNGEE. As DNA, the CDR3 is TGTGCCAGCAGCGAGGGCCCTGGCAAGGGCTACACCTTC. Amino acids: CASSEGPGKGYTF. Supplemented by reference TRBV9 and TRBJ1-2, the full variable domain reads DSGVTQTPKHLITATGQRVTLRCSPRSGDLSVYWYQQSLDQGLQFLIQYYNGEERAKGNILERFSAQQFPDLHSELNLSSLELGDSALYFCASSEGPGKGYTFGSGTRLTVV.

The CDR3 bases are TGTGCCAGCCGAAACAGGCCCGGAGTAAGAACAGATACGCAGTATTTT. It encodes CASRNRPGVRTDTQYF. The rearrangement uses TRBV6-1 and TRBJ2-3; perhaps TRBD1 as D (5 bases). Germline CDR1 is MNHNS and CDR2 is SASEGT. V was clipped by 8 bases and J by 3 bases, with 21 bases between them. The CDR3 has 16 residues.

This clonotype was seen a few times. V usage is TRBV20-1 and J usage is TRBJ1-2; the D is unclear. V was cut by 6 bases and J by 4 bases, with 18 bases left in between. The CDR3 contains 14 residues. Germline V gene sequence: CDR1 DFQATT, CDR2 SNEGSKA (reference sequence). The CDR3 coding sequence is TGCAGTGCCCGTAGCCAGACGGCGGGCTATGGCTACACCTTC. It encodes CSARSQTAGYGYTF.

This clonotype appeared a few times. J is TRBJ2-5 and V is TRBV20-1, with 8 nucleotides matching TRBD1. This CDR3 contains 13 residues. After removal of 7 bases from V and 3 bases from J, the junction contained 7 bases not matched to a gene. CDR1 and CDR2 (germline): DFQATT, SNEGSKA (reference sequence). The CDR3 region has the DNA TGCAGTGGCTTATCGGACAGGGAAGAGACCCAGTACTTC. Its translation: CSGLSDREETQYF.

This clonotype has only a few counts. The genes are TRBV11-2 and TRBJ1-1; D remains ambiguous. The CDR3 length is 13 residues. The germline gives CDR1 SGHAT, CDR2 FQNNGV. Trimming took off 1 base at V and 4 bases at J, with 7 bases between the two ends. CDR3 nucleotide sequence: TGTGCCAGCAGCTTAGGGGTAAGCACTGAAGCTTTCTTT. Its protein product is CASSLGVSTEAFF.

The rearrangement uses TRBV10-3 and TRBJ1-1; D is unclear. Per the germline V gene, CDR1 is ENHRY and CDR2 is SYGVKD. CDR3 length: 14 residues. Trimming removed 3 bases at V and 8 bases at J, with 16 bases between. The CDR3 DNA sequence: TGTGCCATCAGTGAAAACGCAAACGACCGAGAAGCTTTCTTT. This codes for CAISENANDREAFF.

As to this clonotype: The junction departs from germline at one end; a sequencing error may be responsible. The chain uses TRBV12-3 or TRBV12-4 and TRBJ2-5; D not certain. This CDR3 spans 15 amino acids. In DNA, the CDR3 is TGTGCCAGCAGTCTCGGCCAGACCCCAGGAGAGGCCCAGTACTTC. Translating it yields CASSLGQTPGEAQYF.

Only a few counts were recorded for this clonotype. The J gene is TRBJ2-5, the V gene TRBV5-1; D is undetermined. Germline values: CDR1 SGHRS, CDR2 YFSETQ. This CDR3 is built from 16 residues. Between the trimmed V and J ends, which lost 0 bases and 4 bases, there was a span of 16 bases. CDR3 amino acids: CASSLGATAVPETQYF. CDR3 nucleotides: TGCGCCAGCAGCTTGGGAGCGACCGCGGTCCCAGAGACCCAGTACTTC.